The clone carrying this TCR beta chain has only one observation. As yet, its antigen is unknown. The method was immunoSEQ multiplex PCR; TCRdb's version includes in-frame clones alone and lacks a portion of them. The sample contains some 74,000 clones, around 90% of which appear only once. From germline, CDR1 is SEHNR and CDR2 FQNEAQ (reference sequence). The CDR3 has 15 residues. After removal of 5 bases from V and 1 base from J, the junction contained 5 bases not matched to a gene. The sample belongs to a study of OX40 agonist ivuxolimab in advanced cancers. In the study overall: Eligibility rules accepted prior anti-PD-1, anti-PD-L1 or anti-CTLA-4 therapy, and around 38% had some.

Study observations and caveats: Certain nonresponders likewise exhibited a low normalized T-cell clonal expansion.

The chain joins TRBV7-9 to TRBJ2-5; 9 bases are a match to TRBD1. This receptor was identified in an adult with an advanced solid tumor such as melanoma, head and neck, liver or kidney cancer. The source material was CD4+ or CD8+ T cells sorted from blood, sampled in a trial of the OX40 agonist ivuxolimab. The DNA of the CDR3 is TGTGCCAGCAGCCAGGGACAGGGCTCCCAAGAGACCCAGTACTTC. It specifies CASSQGQGSQETQYF.